The rows below give T cell receptor beta chains drawn from one sample of a study of blood T cell repertoires in COVID-19. Measured with immunoSEQ multiplex PCR; TCRdb has only the in-frame clones, and not every one. This table holds about 68,000 clones, 80% to 95% found once. Sequencing input: peripheral blood. The receptor source for this set is a human donor in a cohort sampled during active COVID-19. Each CDR3 is given with its conserved first and last residue. The order of the fields is J gene, clone size, V gene, D gene, CDR3 DNA, CDR3 protein. A D gene is named only where the DNA matches it firmly. Some rows mark clone size as missing; the rest say once, few, many or name a class of expanded clone.

>TRBJ2-7|.|TRBV29-1|.
TGCAGCGTTGGGGCTCACGGGGGCGAGCAGTACTTC
CSVGAHGGEQYF
>TRBJ1-1|.|TRBV20-1|.
TGCAGTGCTAGCATTGTCCCTGAAGCTTTCTTT
CSASIVPEAFF
>TRBJ1-5|.|TRBV18|TRBD1
TGTGCCAGCTCACCGGGACAGGTAAACAATCAGCCCCAGCATTTT
CASSPGQVNNQPQHF
>TRBJ1-2|.|TRBV19|.
TGTGCCAGCACTCCCCAGAGGAAAGCTAACTATGGCTACACCTTC
CASTPQRKANYGYTF
>TRBJ2-3|.|TRBV10-3|TRBD2
TGTGCCATCAGTGGTGGGACTAGCGGGGGGGCCGCCGTAGATACGCAGTATTTT
CAISGGTSGGAAVDTQYF
>TRBJ1-1|.|TRBV19|.
TGTGCCAGTAGACCCACAGGGCCCACTGAAGCTTTCTTT
CASRPTGPTEAFF
>TRBJ1-2|.|TRBV5-1|.
TGCGCCAGCAGCTTGGAGTCAGGCTATGGCTACACCTTC
CASSLESGYGYTF
>TRBJ2-1|.|TRBV15|TRBD2
TGTGCCACCAGCGCTGCGGGCGGGGGGGGCAATGAGCAGTTCTTC
CATSAAGGGGNEQFF
>TRBJ1-4|.|TRBV12-3/TRBV12-4|.
TGTGCCAGCAGCGCTGCGGGGAAACTGTTTTTT
CASSAAGKLFF
>TRBJ2-7|once|TRBV5-4|.
TGTGCCAGCAGCCCCAGGGCCGGGCAGGTGAGCTCCTACGAGCAGTACTTC
CASSPRAGQVSSYEQYF
>TRBJ2-3|.|TRBV12-5|.
TGTGCTAGTGGTTTGGGACTAGTCTTAGAGGATACGCAGTATTTT
CASGLGLVLEDTQYF
>TRBJ2-2|.|TRBV5-6|TRBD1
TGTGCCAGCAGCTTTACAGGGGCTGGCACCGGGGAGCTGTTTTTT
CASSFTGAGTGELFF
>TRBJ1-1|once|TRBV6-5|.
TGTGCCAGCACCATAAAACAGGGACACACTGAAGCTTTCTTT
CASTIKQGHTEAFF
>TRBJ1-1|once|TRBV5-1|.
TGCGCCAGCAGCTTGGAGGGGATGAACACTGAAGCTTTCTTT
CASSLEGMNTEAFF
>TRBJ1-3|.|TRBV5-1|.
TGCGCCAGCAGCTTGCGGTCATCTGGAAACACCATATATTTT
CASSLRSSGNTIYF
>TRBJ2-1|.|TRBV19|TRBD1
TGTGCCAGTGGGTCGGGACAGATCTACAATGAGCAGTTCTTC
CASGSGQIYNEQFF
>TRBJ1-1|.|TRBV6-5|.
TGTGCCAGCAGTTACGGCCCGACAGGAGCGAACACTGAAGCTTTCTTT
CASSYGPTGANTEAFF
>TRBJ2-7|.|TRBV7-6|TRBD1
TGTGCCAGCAGCCCTGGATCCGGGACAGGGGGCTACGAGCAGTACTTC
CASSPGSGTGGYEQYF
>TRBJ2-5|.|TRBV3-1/TRBV3-2|.
TGTGCCAGCAGCCTGACCGGGAAACAAGAGACCCAGTACTTC
CASSLTGKQETQYF
>TRBJ2-3|.|TRBV6-2/TRBV6-3|TRBD2
TGTGCCAGCACTTACCGGCGGGGGAGCACAGATACGCAGTATTTT
CASTYRRGSTDTQYF
>TRBJ1-1|.|TRBV7-2|.
TGTGCCAGCAGCCCCGGGGGAGGGGGGCTACACGCGAACACTGAAGCTTTCTTT
CASSPGGGGLHANTEAFF
>TRBJ2-3|.|TRBV9|.
TGTGCCAGCAGCGTAGCTAAGGAGCGGACTAGCACAGATACGCAGTATTTT
CASSVAKERTSTDTQYF
>TRBJ2-5|.|TRBV2|.
TGTGCCAGCAGTCTCCGACAGACTCAAGAGACCCAGTACTTC
CASSLRQTQETQYF
>TRBJ1-5|.|TRBV7-8|TRBD1
TGTGCCAGCAGCGGTGGGACAGGGATCTTTCAGCCCCAGCATTTT
CASSGGTGIFQPQHF
>TRBJ2-3|.|TRBV7-9|.
TGTGCCAGCAGCTCGAGTACAGATACGCAGTATTTT
CASSSSTDTQYF
>TRBJ2-1|.|TRBV18|TRBD2
TGTGCCAGCTCACCCAGCGGGGGGTCCCATGAGCAGTTCTTC
CASSPSGGSHEQFF
>TRBJ2-7|.|TRBV18|TRBD2
TGTGCCAGCTCACTAAAGCTTTCTAGCGGGGGGTCCTACGAGCAGTACTTC
CASSLKLSSGGSYEQYF
>TRBJ2-3|once|TRBV11-2|TRBD2
TGTGCCAGCAGCTTAGAGCGGGGGTTTACAGATACGCAGTATTTT
CASSLERGFTDTQYF
>TRBJ1-3|.|TRBV6-1|.
TGTGCCAGCAGTGAATTCGCGACAGAAGTTACCTCTGGAAACACCATATATTTT
CASSEFATEVTSGNTIYF
>TRBJ2-7|.|TRBV18|.
TGTGCCAGCTCACCTGCACCCAGCTCCTACGAGCAGTACTTC
CASSPAPSSYEQYF
>TRBJ2-7|.|TRBV6-4|.
TGTGCCAGCAGCGCGTCGTGGGGAGGCGAGCAGTACTTC
CASSASWGGEQYF
>TRBJ2-1|.|TRBV20-1|TRBD2
TGCAGTGCTAGTATAACTAGCGGGGGGAACAATGAGCAGTTCTTC
CSASITSGGNNEQFF
>TRBJ2-1|.|TRBV6-2/TRBV6-3|TRBD2
TGTGCCAGCAGTTACCTCAGGACCGGGACTAGCGGGGTGTATGAGCAGTTCTTC
CASSYLRTGTSGVYEQFF
>TRBJ1-2|.|TRBV5-1|TRBD1
TGCGCCAGCAGCTTCCCGACAGGGGGCGGAGCCCACGGCTACACCTTC
CASSFPTGGGAHGYTF
>TRBJ1-1|.|TRBV12-5|.
TGTGCTAGTGGGTCAGCAGGGGCCACTGAAGCTTTCTTT
CASGSAGATEAFF
>TRBJ1-4|few|TRBV4-2|.
TGTGCCAGCAGCCAAGATATCGCGGTTAATGAAAAACTGTTTTTT
CASSQDIAVNEKLFF
>TRBJ2-3|.|TRBV19|TRBD2
TGTGCCAGTAGTCCCCTGGCGGGGGGGATTACAGATACGCAGTATTTT
CASSPLAGGITDTQYF
>TRBJ2-4|.|TRBV5-6|.
TGTGCCAGCAGCTCGCAGGGAAACATTCAGTACTTC
CASSSQGNIQYF
>TRBJ1-1|.|TRBV11-3|TRBD1
TGTGCCAGCAGCCCAACAGGGGTGAACACTGAAGCTTTCTTT
CASSPTGVNTEAFF
>TRBJ2-7|once|TRBV5-5|TRBD1
TGTGCCAGCACCCGGGGGACAGGGGACAGTCGAGAGCAGTACTTC
CASTRGTGDSREQYF
>TRBJ2-1|.|TRBV2|.
TGTGCCAGCAGTGAAGATGGGCTAGTTACGGGAGTAAACTACAATGAGCAGTTCTTC
CASSEDGLVTGVNYNEQFF
>TRBJ1-2|.|TRBV19|.
TGTGCCAGTTCTGACAGACCACATGGCTACACCTTC
CASSDRPHGYTF
>TRBJ1-2|.|TRBV6-5|TRBD1
TGTGCCAGCAGACGATGGGACAGCATGTCCGGCGGCTACACCTTC
CASRRWDSMSGGYTF
>TRBJ2-1|.|TRBV7-9|.
TGTGCCAGCAGCTCCCATTACGTGGAGGTACAGTTCTTC
CASSSHYVEVQFF
>TRBJ2-3|.|TRBV9|.
TGTGCCAGCAGCGTGTCAACTCGAGTCGGAGATACGCAGTATTTT
CASSVSTRVGDTQYF
>TRBJ1-3|.|TRBV9|.
TGTGCCAGCAGCGTAGAAAATCCCCCCGCTTCTACTGGAAACACCATATATTTT
CASSVENPPASTGNTIYF
>TRBJ2-5|.|TRBV23-1|.
TGCGCCAGCAGTCAACCTGCGGGTCTTGGGCGGGAAGAGACCCAGTACTTC
CASSQPAGLGREETQYF
>TRBJ2-3|.|TRBV6-1|TRBD2
TGTGCCAGCAGTGGGTCCTCTAGCGGGACTAGCACAGATACGCAGTATTTT
CASSGSSSGTSTDTQYF
>TRBJ2-3|.|TRBV9|.
TGTGCCAGCAGCGTAGCTGTAAGCGCAAGCACAGATACGCAGTATTTT
CASSVAVSASTDTQYF
>TRBJ1-4|.|TRBV5-6|.
TGTGCCAGCAGCTTGGGGGTGGGCGAAAAACTGTTTTTT
CASSLGVGEKLFF
>TRBJ2-7|.|TRBV6-5|TRBD2
TGTGCCAGCAGTTCATGGGGACTAGCGGTCTACGAGCAGTACTTC
CASSSWGLAVYEQYF
>TRBJ2-1|.|TRBV6-5|TRBD2
TGTGCCAGCAGTTACCCGACTAGCGGGGGTACCAATGAGCAGTTCTTC
CASSYPTSGGTNEQFF